These 32 T cell receptor beta chains were all obtained from the same sample, sequenced in a study of CD8 T cells in ankylosing spondylitis. Whole-study results and caveats: Eight highly homologous variants formed a TCR beta motif that appeared characteristic of ankylosing spondylitis blood.

Antigens for these TCRs are unknown. TCRdb reprocessed the 5' RACE reads via MiXCR and lists one record per CDR3 protein. The sample shows 470,000 or so distinct CDR3 sequences, roughly 27% of them seen only once. Material: blood, either unsorted or a sorted T cell fraction (not recorded which). The receptors come from a male donor with ankylosing spondylitis.

The chain couples TRBV12-3 or TRBV12-4 to TRBJ1-4, with TRBD1 matching 8 bases. The CDR3 runs 14 residues. The ends lost 5 bases at V and 4 bases at J; junction bases unmatched: 3. As DNA, the CDR3 is TGTGCCAGCAGTAACAGGGGGTTTAATGAAAAACTGTTTTTT. Its translation: CASSNRGFNEKLFF.

The chain recombines TRBV7-7 with TRBJ2-2; D gene uncertain. The CDR3 totals 15 residues. Germline V gene lookup returns CDR1 SSHAT and CDR2 FNYEAQ (reference sequence). With 3 bases removed from V and 0 bases from J, the gap between germline ends came to 8 bases. In nucleotides, the CDR3 is TGTGCCAGCAGCTTCGATAACTCGAACACCGGGGAGCTGTTTTTT. It specifies CASSFDNSNTGELFF.

J is TRBJ1-5 and V is TRBV24-1; TRBD1 is a possible D gene (6 bases). The CDR3 runs to 14 residues. Trimming removed 5 bases from V and 5 bases from J, with 12 bases in between. CDR1 and CDR2 (germline): KGHDR, SFDVKD. The CDR3 bases are TGTGCCACCAGTGGGGGGCGGGGGGATCAGCCCCAGCATTTT. Translation gives CATSGGRGDQPQHF.

The J gene is TRBJ2-7, the V gene TRBV20-1; tentatively, D is TRBD2 (6 bases). V lost 4 bases and J 6 bases, leaving 13 bases between the germline ends. The CDR3 is made up of 12 amino acids. Germline values: CDR1 DFQATT, CDR2 SNEGSKA (reference sequence). The CDR3 protein is CSAMGLYGEQYF. The CDR3 DNA sequence: TGCAGTGCTATGGGACTTTATGGCGAGCAGTACTTC.

The chain employs TRBV7-9 and TRBJ2-6; 7 bases are shared with TRBD1. The germline CDR1 and CDR2 sequences are SEHNR and FQNEAQ (reference sequence). With 5 bases clipped from V and 4 bases from J, the junction kept 11 bases outside the gene matches. The CDR3 runs 17 residues. The CDR3 DNA reads as TGTGCCAGCAGCCCGACACAGGGGCAGGCGGGGGCCAACGTCCTGACTTTC. Translated: CASSPTQGQAGANVLTF. The full variable domain, rest sourced from reference TRBV7-9 and TRBJ2-6, is DTGVSQNPRHKITKRGQNVTFRCDPISEHNRLYWYRQTLGQGPEFLTYFQNEAQLEKSRLLSDRFSAERPKGSFSTLEIQRTEQGDSAMYLCASSPTQGQAGANVLTFGAGSRLTVL.

Many counts were recorded for this clonotype. J is TRBJ1-4 and V is TRBV15, with D perhaps matching TRBD1 (6 bases). Germline CDR1 LNHNV, CDR2 YYDKDF (reference sequence). This CDR3 has 14 residues. V was pared by 5 bases and J by 2 bases, with 9 bases between. In DNA, the CDR3 is TGTGCCACCAGCCTGGGGGCTACTAATGAAAAACTGTTTTTT. Its protein is CATSLGATNEKLFF.

The genes are TRBV6-1 and TRBJ1-5; TRBD1 aligns across 7 bases. The junction had 8 bases not matched to a gene; V was cut back by 6 bases and J by 3 bases. This CDR3 has 15 residues. Germline assignment: CDR1 MNHNS and CDR2 SASEGT. Here the CDR3 reads CASSTLTGNNQPQHF. DNA for the CDR3: TGTGCCAGCAGCACCTTGACAGGGAACAATCAGCCCCAGCATTTT.

This clonotype was seen at least ten times. The chain recombines TRBV20-1 with TRBJ1-5, with TRBD1 identical over 8 bases. Losses at the gene ends were 3 bases for V and 6 bases for J; bases not matched to a gene: 7. Germline V lookup: CDR1 DFQATT, CDR2 SNEGSKA (reference sequence). The CDR3 has 14 residues. This CDR3 reads CSASIGTGGQPQHF. CDR3 coding DNA: TGCAGTGCTAGTATTGGGACAGGCGGTCAGCCCCAGCATTTT.

In this sample, this clonotype turned up a few times. In DNA, the CDR3 is TGCAGTGCTAGCACAGGCAAGGCTCAGCCCCAGCATTTT. As protein: CSASTGKAQPQHF. The gene calls are TRBV20-1 and TRBJ1-5; tentatively, D is TRBD1 (5 bases). The CDR3 has 13 amino acids. V lost 3 bases and J 6 bases, leaving 12 bases between the germline ends. CDR1 and CDR2 (germline): DFQATT, SNEGSKA (reference sequence).

This chain uses TRBV7-8 with TRBJ2-1, with TRBD2 matching 8 bases. V trimming: 5 bases; J trimming: 4 bases; junction bases outside the gene matches: 10. Germline CDR1 and CDR2: SGHVS and FQNEAQ. The CDR3 sequence is 16 residues long. The chain's CDR3 is CASSLGILAVYNEQFF. DNA for the CDR3: TGTGCCAGCAGCCTAGGTATACTAGCGGTATACAATGAGCAGTTCTTC.

This rearrangement joins TRBV7-2 to TRBJ1-4; no clear D. This CDR3 comprises 16 residues. The V and J ends lost 0 bases and 7 bases respectively, with 15 bases between them. CDR1 SGHTA and CDR2 FQGNSA come from the germline V gene. CDR3 coding DNA: TGTGCCAGCAGCTTAGCCCCTTATGCCCGCGGTGAAAAACTGTTTTTT. It encodes CASSLAPYARGEKLFF.

The rearrangement uses TRBV12-3 or TRBV12-4 and TRBJ2-1, with D unclear. This CDR3 has 16 amino acids. V lost 5 bases, J lost 0 bases, and 14 bases lay in between. CDR3 residues: CASSPQRGSSYNEQFF. DNA for the CDR3: TGTGCCAGCAGTCCACAGCGAGGAAGCTCCTACAATGAGCAGTTCTTC.

The chain joins TRBV2 to TRBJ1-2, with D possibly TRBD1 on 6 matching bases. V was pared by 6 bases and J by 5 bases, with 19 bases between. This CDR3 contains 15 residues. CDR1 and CDR2 from the germline V gene are SNHLY and FYNNEI. The chain's CDR3 is CASSLSRGARYGYTF. In DNA form, the CDR3 reads TGTGCCAGCAGCCTCTCACGGGGGGCGCGATATGGCTACACCTTC.

This clonotype was detected many times. The gene calls are TRBV24-1 and TRBJ2-2; possibly TRBD2 for D (7 bases). Trimming took off 4 bases at V and 8 bases at J, with 19 bases between the two ends. The germline V gene has CDR1 KGHDR and CDR2 SFDVKD. CDR3 size: 16 residues. CDR3 loop: CATSDPGGGSSGELFF. For the CDR3, the DNA is TGTGCCACCAGTGACCCCGGCGGGGGCTCATCGGGGGAGCTGTTTTTT.

There are a few counts of this clonotype. The chain is built from TRBV5-1 and TRBJ2-1; 11 positions agree with TRBD2. Germline assignment: CDR1 SGHRS and CDR2 YFSETQ. This CDR3 spans 17 amino acids. Losses at the gene ends were 4 bases for V and 1 base for J; bases not matched to a gene: 7. The CDR3 reads CASSQGTSGYSYNEQFF. DNA for the CDR3: TGCGCCAGCAGCCAAGGGACTAGCGGTTATTCCTACAATGAGCAGTTCTTC. The whole variable domain, remainder taken from reference TRBV5-1 and TRBJ2-1, is KAGVTQTPRYLIKTRGQQVTLSCSPISGHRSVSWYQQTPGQGLQFLFEYFSETQRNKGNFPGRFSGRQFSNSRSEMNVSTLELGDSALYLCASSQGTSGYSYNEQFFGPGTRLTVL.

The chain employs TRBV12-3 or TRBV12-4 and TRBJ1-6, with D unclear. CDR3 length equals 14 residues. Trimming took off 6 bases at V and 9 bases at J, with 15 bases between the two ends. Here the CDR3 reads CASSPTLGVSPLHF. The DNA of the CDR3 is TGTGCCAGCAGCCCTACACTCGGGGTTTCACCCCTCCACTTT.

Only a few counts were recorded for this clonotype. The chain is built from TRBV5-1 and TRBJ2-1, with 7 bases that match TRBD2. CDR1 and CDR2 from the germline V gene are SGHRS and YFSETQ. V trimming: 3 bases; J trimming: 10 bases; junction bases outside the gene matches: 4. This CDR3 is built from 12 residues. The CDR3 coding sequence is TGCGCCAGCAGCTGGGAGGGCAGAGAGCAGTTCTTC. Protein sequence: CASSWEGREQFF. Combining the CDR3 with reference TRBV5-1 and TRBJ2-1 gives the whole variable domain KAGVTQTPRYLIKTRGQQVTLSCSPISGHRSVSWYQQTPGQGLQFLFEYFSETQRNKGNFPGRFSGRQFSNSRSEMNVSTLELGDSALYLCASSWEGREQFFGPGTRLTVL.

V and J are TRBV10-3 and TRBJ2-1; tentative D call: TRBD1 (5 bases). Germline loops: CDR1 ENHRY, CDR2 SYGVKD. The CDR3 totals 13 residues. Trimming cost V 4 bases and J 3 bases, with 7 bases left between them. CDR3 in amino acids: CAISGQSYNEQFF. The CDR3 DNA follows: TGTGCCATCAGTGGACAGAGCTACAATGAGCAGTTCTTC.

At least ten counts were recorded for this clonotype. The chain's CDR3 is CASSHINPDTQYF. CDR3 nucleotides: TGTGCCAGCAGTCACATCAACCCAGATACGCAGTATTTT. The rearrangement links TRBV12-3 or TRBV12-4 to TRBJ2-3, with D uncertain. This CDR3 contains 13 residues. The V end was cut by 5 bases, the J end by 4 bases, with 10 bases between.

The chain uses TRBV20-1 and TRBJ2-7, with TRBD1 identical over 9 bases. Germline loops: CDR1 DFQATT, CDR2 SNEGSKA (reference sequence). This CDR3 comprises 13 residues. The V and J ends lost 4 bases and 3 bases, in that order; junction bases with no gene match: 4. CDR3 amino acids: CSAKGQGYYEQYV. CDR3 nucleotides: TGCAGTGCTAAGGGACAGGGCTACTACGAGCAGTACGTC.

This clonotype was recorded a few times. Relative to the germline gene, one junction end is altered; a read error may explain this. The CDR3 is CSASRGAEVPLF. CDR3 nucleotides: TGCAGTGCTAGTAGAGGCGCCGAGGTCCCTCTTTTT. This chain joins TRBV20-1 and TRBJ1-4, with D unclear. There are 12 residues in the CDR3. In germline, CDR1 is DFQATT, CDR2 SNEGSKA (reference sequence).

There are a few counts of this clonotype. The chain has TRBV6-1 and TRBJ2-7; 8 bases align to TRBD2. Germline V gene data show CDR1 as MNHNS and CDR2 as SASEGT. Unmatched junction bases numbered 10, after V lost 0 bases and J lost 3 bases. The CDR3 is 17 amino acids. In DNA, the CDR3 is TGTGCCAGCAGTGAAGCGAATTCGGGGGGGCGACACTACGAGCAGTACGTC. Its translation: CASSEANSGGRHYEQYV.

The chain uses TRBV19 and TRBJ2-2, with a weak D call TRBD2 (5 bases). The ends were cut back, 3 bases at V and 4 bases at J, with 12 bases in the middle. CDR1 and CDR2 from the germline V gene are LNHDA and SQIVND (reference sequence). The length of the CDR3 is 15 residues. The chain's CDR3 is CASSILAGGTGELFF. The CDR3 DNA follows: TGTGCCAGTAGTATCCTTGCGGGTGGCACCGGGGAGCTGTTTTTT.

In this sample, this clonotype turned up a few times. This chain joins TRBV20-1 and TRBJ2-1; D gene ambiguous. Germline CDR1 and CDR2: DFQATT and SNEGSKA (reference sequence). The CDR3 totals 17 residues. With 0 bases removed from V and 0 bases from J, the gap between germline ends came to 15 bases. CDR3: CSARDLFTADSYNEQFF. Written as DNA, the CDR3 is TGCAGTGCTAGAGATCTGTTCACAGCCGACTCCTACAATGAGCAGTTCTTC.

V usage is TRBV20-1 and J usage is TRBJ2-1, with TRBD1 matching 8 bases. This CDR3 spans 13 amino acids. V lost 4 bases, J lost 6 bases, and 5 bases stayed unmatched. Germline assignment: CDR1 DFQATT and CDR2 SNEGSKA (reference sequence). The CDR3 nucleotides read TGCAGTGCTACCCGGACAGGGACCAATGAGCAGTTCTTC. Translating it yields CSATRTGTNEQFF.

The chain is built from TRBV2 and TRBJ2-3; TRBD1 or TRBD2 may be the D gene (5 bases each). CDR1 and CDR2 (germline): SNHLY, FYNNEI. Deletions cut 3 bases from V and 1 base from J, with 11 bases between. The CDR3 is 15 residues long. Here the CDR3 reads CASSDGGLGTDTQYF. In nucleotides, the CDR3 is TGTGCCAGCAGTGATGGGGGTTTAGGCACAGATACGCAGTATTTT.

Many counts were recorded for this clonotype. The rearrangement uses TRBV5-1 and TRBJ2-1, with TRBD2 identical over 7 bases. Per the germline V gene, CDR1 is SGHRS and CDR2 is YFSETQ. V shed 0 bases, J shed 6 bases, and the junction held 6 bases outside the gene matches. This CDR3 is 15 amino acids long. The CDR3, as DNA: TGCGCCAGCAGCTTGGGGACTAGTCCCTCCAATGAGCAGTTCTTC. Protein sequence: CASSLGTSPSNEQFF.

The chain recombines TRBV20-1 with TRBJ2-1, with TRBD2 matching 7 bases. This CDR3 contains 18 residues. Looked up from germline, CDR1 is DFQATT and CDR2 is SNEGSKA (reference sequence). The J segment lost 0 bases and the V segment lost 2 bases, leaving 13 bases of the junction unmatched. The CDR3 sequence is CSARQLAKLLSSYNEQFF. The CDR3 DNA sequence: TGCAGTGCTAGACAACTAGCGAAACTCCTAAGCTCCTACAATGAGCAGTTCTTC.

This sequence joins TRBV29-1 and TRBJ2-7; TRBD2 is a possible D gene (5 bases). The CDR3 is made up of 11 amino acids. Germline values: CDR1 SQVTM, CDR2 ANQGSEA. The germline V and J ends were trimmed by 4 bases and 5 bases, with 9 bases remaining between them. The CDR3 spells CSVGPGNEQYF. The CDR3 coding sequence is TGCAGCGTTGGACCGGGAAACGAGCAGTACTTC.

The J gene is TRBJ2-1, the V gene TRBV24-1; D gene ambiguous. CDR1 and CDR2 from the germline V gene are KGHDR and SFDVKD. Trimming shortened V by 5 bases and J by 2 bases, and 12 bases separated the two germline ends. This CDR3 has 15 amino acids. CDR3 nucleotides: TGTGCCACCAGTGGAACGGTGACTGCCTACAATGAGCAGTTCTTC. Translation: CATSGTVTAYNEQFF.

The J gene is TRBJ2-1, the V gene TRBV3-1, with 7 bases identical to TRBD2. Germline loops: CDR1 LGHDT, CDR2 YNNKEL (reference sequence). V dropped 0 bases and J dropped 4; count of bases not matched to a gene: 3. The CDR3 covers 15 residues. DNA for the CDR3: TGTGCCAGCAGCCAAGATCGGGACTATTACAATGAGCAGTTCTTC. This encodes CASSQDRDYYNEQFF.

The CDR3, as DNA: TGTGCCATCAGTGAGCCGGGACAGGGGGCAACCGGGGAGCTGTTTTTT. Translating gives CAISEPGQGATGELFF. V usage is TRBV10-3 and J usage is TRBJ2-2; TRBD1 matches at 12 bases. Germline CDR1 and CDR2: ENHRY and SYGVKD. This CDR3 contains 16 residues. V shed 2 bases, J shed 5 bases, and the junction held 3 bases outside the gene matches.